These 14 T cell receptor beta chains were all obtained from the same sample, sequenced in a study of naive CD8 T cells in extremely preterm neonates. Sequencing was performed with immunoSEQ multiplex PCR; in TCRdb, only in-frame clones are kept and a portion is missing. The sample gives about 7,500 clones, about 98% of which show up once; around 0.38% is in the top ten. Elective cesarean births at 37-41 weeks, without labor or membrane rupture, supplied the cord blood. The sequencing sample was made of naive CD8+ T cells from cord blood. These receptors all stem from a newborn in good health.

This clone was seen once. The chain uses TRBV10-3 and TRBJ2-7; TRBD2 matches 7 bases. V lost 7 bases, J lost 5 bases, and 8 bases stayed unmatched. The germline gives CDR1 ENHRY, CDR2 SYGVKD. The CDR3 contains 13 residues. CDR3 sequence (DNA): TGTGCCATCACCCCGGGGGGAGGTGACGAGCAGTACTTC. It translates to CAITPGGGDEQYF.

The V gene is TRBV9, the J gene TRBJ2-1; 10 bases are shared with TRBD1. V lost 3 bases and J lost 9; bases outside the gene matches: 6. Germline V CDR1 and CDR2: SGDLS, YYNGEE. The CDR3 length is 14 residues. In DNA form, the CDR3 reads TGTGCCAGCAGCGCGAGGACAGGGGGGATTGAGCAGTTCTTC. It is translated as CASSARTGGIEQFF.

The V gene is TRBV9, the J gene TRBJ2-5; D is perhaps TRBD1 (5 bases). The V gene's germline CDR1 is SGDLS and CDR2 YYNGEE. Trimming removed 2 bases at V and 4 bases at J, with 12 bases between. CDR3 length: 14 residues. This chain's CDR3 is CASSVAGSSETQYF. In nucleotides, the CDR3 is TGTGCCAGCAGCGTGGCAGGGTCCTCAGAGACCCAGTACTTC.

The J gene is TRBJ2-7, the V gene TRBV9, with TRBD2 matching over 7 bases. Trimming at V came to 3 bases and at J to 5 bases, leaving 17 bases not matched to a gene. Germline V gene sequence: CDR1 SGDLS, CDR2 YYNGEE. The CDR3 has 17 amino acids. This CDR3 reads CASSGNPRQRGDHEQYF. As DNA, the CDR3 is TGTGCCAGCAGCGGAAACCCGAGGCAGCGGGGAGACCACGAGCAGTACTTC.

V gene TRBV2 combines with J gene TRBJ1-1; 7 nucleotides agree with TRBD1. The CDR3 is 17 amino acids. The trim removed 3 bases at V and 3 bases at J, leaving 13 bases unmatched. Per germline, CDR1 SNHLY and CDR2 FYNNEI. CDR3 in DNA: TGTGCCAGCAGTGAGGATGTTCTGACAGGGCCTTACACTGAAGCTTTCTTT. Encoded protein: CASSEDVLTGPYTEAFF.

CDR3: CAWSTGGNQPQHF. The CDR3, as DNA: TGTGCCTGGAGTACAGGGGGAAATCAGCCCCAGCATTTT. This rearrangement joins TRBV30 to TRBJ1-5, with 8 bases matching TRBD1. The trim removed 2 bases at V and 4 bases at J, leaving 1 base unmatched. This CDR3 region has 13 residues. The V gene's germline CDR1 is GTSNPN and CDR2 SVGIG (reference sequence).

J is TRBJ1-4 and V is TRBV4-1, with a possible D match to TRBD1 (5 bases). Germline CDR1 and CDR2: MGHRA and YSYEKL. This CDR3 spans 16 amino acids. The V gene lost 4 bases and the J gene lost 0 bases, with 12 bases spanning the gap. The DNA for the CDR3 is TGCGCCAGCAGCCTTTCGCAGGGTGCAACTAATGAAAAACTGTTTTTT. Translated, it gives CASSLSQGATNEKLFF.

The genes are TRBV4-1 and TRBJ2-7, with TRBD1 matching 7 bases. The CDR3 spans 15 residues. CDR1 and CDR2 (germline): MGHRA, YSYEKL. With V trimmed by 0 bases and J by 1 base, 3 bases remained unmatched. The CDR3 sequence is CASSQEQGWSYEQYF. The CDR3 region has the DNA TGCGCCAGCAGCCAAGAACAGGGGTGGTCCTACGAGCAGTACTTC.

This rearrangement joins TRBV2 to TRBJ1-4; 10 bases are shared with TRBD1. The V segment lost 10 bases and the J segment 0 bases; nucleotides outside the gene matches: 8. The CDR3 is 16 amino acids. Germline CDR1 reads SNHLY; CDR2 reads FYNNEI. CDR3 region: CATRTGGFATNEKLFF. In DNA, the CDR3 is TGTGCCACTAGGACAGGGGGATTTGCAACTAATGAAAAACTGTTTTTT.

The gene calls are TRBV2 and TRBJ2-3; 8 bases are shared with TRBD2. Per the germline V gene, CDR1 is SNHLY and CDR2 is FYNNEI. CDR3 length: 17 amino acids. The trim removed 1 base at V and 2 bases at J, leaving 8 bases unmatched. For the CDR3, the DNA is TGTGCCAGCAGTGAAGGTACCGGGGGGGCCGTCACAGATACGCAGTATTTT. Encoded protein: CASSEGTGGAVTDTQYF.

V gene TRBV6-5 combines with J gene TRBJ1-2, with 11 bases lining up with TRBD1. CDR1 is MNHEY and CDR2 is SVGAGI in the germline V gene. The CDR3 covers 15 residues. After removal of 0 bases from V and 7 bases from J, the junction contained 4 bases not matched to a gene. CDR3 loop: CASSYSGTGGRGYTF. As DNA, the CDR3 is TGTGCCAGCAGTTACTCTGGGACAGGGGGTCGTGGCTACACCTTC.

Here the CDR3 reads CAIGPPNEKLFF. Here the CDR3 DNA reads TGTGCCATCGGCCCGCCGAATGAAAAACTGTTTTTT. This rearrangement joins TRBV10-3 to TRBJ1-4; D call uncertain. Germline V gene data show CDR1 as ENHRY and CDR2 as SYGVKD. Between the trimmed V and J ends, which lost 8 bases and 5 bases, there was a span of 9 bases. This CDR3 region has 12 residues.

This chain connects TRBV4-1 to TRBJ1-2, with D unclear. This CDR3 region has 15 residues. The V end was cut by 1 base, the J end by 4 bases, with 13 bases between. The germline gives CDR1 MGHRA, CDR2 YSYEKL. CDR3 nucleotides: TGCGCCAGCAGCCAAGTTTCCGGCAGGATCTATGGCTACACCTTC. Encoded protein: CASSQVSGRIYGYTF.

The chain recombines TRBV18 with TRBJ1-3; 10 bases map to TRBD1. The germline V gene has CDR1 KGHSH and CDR2 LQKENI. There are 17 residues in the CDR3. Trimming cost V 0 bases and J 0 bases; bases outside gene matches: 2. The CDR3 reads CASSPPGQGLSGNTIYF. The CDR3 DNA sequence: TGTGCCAGCTCACCACCGGGACAGGGGCTCTCTGGAAACACCATATATTTT.